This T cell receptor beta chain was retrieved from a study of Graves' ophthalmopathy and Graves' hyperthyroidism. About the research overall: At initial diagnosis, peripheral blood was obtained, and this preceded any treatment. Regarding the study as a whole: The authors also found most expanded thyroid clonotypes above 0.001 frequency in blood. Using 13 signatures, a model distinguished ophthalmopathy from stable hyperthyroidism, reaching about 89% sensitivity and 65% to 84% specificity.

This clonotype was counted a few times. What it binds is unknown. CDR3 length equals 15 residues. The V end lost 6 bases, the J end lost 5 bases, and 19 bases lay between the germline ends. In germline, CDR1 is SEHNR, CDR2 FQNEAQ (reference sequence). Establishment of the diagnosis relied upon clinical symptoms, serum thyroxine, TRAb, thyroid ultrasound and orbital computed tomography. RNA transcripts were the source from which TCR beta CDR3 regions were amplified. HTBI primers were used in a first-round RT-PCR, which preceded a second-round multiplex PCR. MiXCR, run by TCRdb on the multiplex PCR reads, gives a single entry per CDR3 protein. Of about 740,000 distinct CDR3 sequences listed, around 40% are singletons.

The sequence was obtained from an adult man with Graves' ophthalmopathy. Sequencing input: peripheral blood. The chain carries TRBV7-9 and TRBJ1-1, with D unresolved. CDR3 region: CASSAVGFVMTEAFF. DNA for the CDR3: TGTGCCAGCAGTGCCGTCGGGTTTGTTATGACTGAAGCTTTCTTT.